This TCR beta chain was observed in a study of T cells in Graves' hyperthyroidism and ophthalmopathy. Deletions cut 0 bases from V and 2 bases from J, with 11 bases between. CDR1 is SGHNT and CDR2 is YENEEA in the germline V gene. The CDR3 length is 16 residues. This clonotype has a count of ten or more. Its target is not known. Patients having uncontrolled infection, another autoimmune disease, pregnancy or lactation were not included. RNA transcripts provided the source from which TCR beta CDR3 regions were amplified. The TCR CDR3 was amplified in a first-round RT-PCR using the HTBI primer set. TCRdb used MiXCR to reprocess the multiplex PCR reads, holding one entry per CDR3 protein. The repertoire holds 300,000 to 450,000 distinct CDR3 sequences, around 14% seen once, with 9.5% to 12% in the top ten. Study-wide results and limits: Ophthalmopathy, as predicted by the model, came a median roughly 6.8 months after the prediction.

The chain recombines TRBV11-3 with TRBJ2-1, with unresolved D. The receptor comes from a woman aged 55-70 years with Graves' hyperthyroidism. Material: blood. The CDR3 region has the DNA TGTGCCAGCAGCTTAGATACGTTCCGGCCCTACAATGAGCAGTTCTTC. Amino acids: CASSLDTFRPYNEQFF.